A single sample gave rise to the 13 T cell receptor beta chains below, sequenced in a study of regulatory T cells in long-lasting Graves disease. According to the study, TCR beta libraries were built with iRepertoire HTBI primers and CDR3-region Arm-PCR. TCRdb passed the multiplex PCR reads through MiXCR, listing each CDR3 protein once. The sample records about 430,000 distinct CDR3 sequences, roughly 15% being singletons. Specified time point: newly diagnosed GD, antithyroid drugs for less than 3 months. Preparation of the TCR library used RNA extracted from PBMCs. The same data also contributed to another study, on T cells in Graves' hyperthyroidism and ophthalmopathy.

Specimen: peripheral blood mononuclear cells (PBMCs), collected at new diagnosis, from a patient treated with antithyroid drugs. These receptors were collected from a middle-aged woman with Graves disease.

This chain links TRBV6-1 with TRBJ1-1; TRBD1 agrees at 7 bases. The CDR3 sequence is 12 residues long. Germline V lookup: CDR1 MNHNS, CDR2 SASEGT. V lost 7 bases, J lost 8 bases, and 7 bases stayed unmatched. The CDR3 DNA is TGTGCCAGCAAGACAGGGTTCCCCGAAGCTTTCTTT. This sequence encodes CASKTGFPEAFF.

This clonotype was recorded many times. The chain employs TRBV3-1 and TRBJ1-2; D not certain. The CDR3 sequence is 12 residues long. Trimming removed 0 bases from V and 11 bases from J, with 10 bases in between. Germline V CDR1 and CDR2: LGHDT, YNNKEL (reference sequence). The CDR3 DNA follows: TGTGCCAGCAGCCAAGACGGACGACGGTACACCTTC. This translates into CASSQDGRRYTF.

This clonotype was counted between two and nine times. V is TRBV6-2 or TRBV6-3 and J is TRBJ2-3; D may correspond to TRBD1 or TRBD2 (5 bases each). The germline V and J ends were trimmed by 7 bases and 5 bases, with 16 bases remaining between them. CDR1 and CDR2 from the germline V gene are MNHEY and SVGEGT. The CDR3 runs to 14 residues. Here the CDR3 reads CASTDAQGVDTQYF. In nucleotides, the CDR3 is TGTGCCAGCACCGACGCCCAGGGAGTAGATACGCAGTATTTT.

This clonotype was recorded many times. The rearrangement joins TRBV3-1 to TRBJ2-1; maybe TRBD2 (6 bases). CDR3 length: 15 residues. From germline, CDR1 is LGHDT and CDR2 YNNKEL (reference sequence). Trimming left V 0 bases short and J 4 bases short, with 10 bases between. CDR3 sequence: CASSQESGEYNEQFF. DNA of the CDR3: TGTGCCAGCAGCCAAGAATCGGGGGAGTACAATGAGCAGTTCTTC.

This clonotype appeared many times. This rearrangement joins TRBV29-1 to TRBJ1-4; the D is unclear. This CDR3 has 13 amino acids. CDR1 SQVTM and CDR2 ANQGSEA come from the germline V gene. V was cut by 2 bases and J by 4 bases, with 8 bases left in between. The CDR3 DNA is TGCAGCGTTGAACCCGGTAATAATGAAAAACTGTTTTTT. As protein: CSVEPGNNEKLFF. Full variable domain (missing parts from reference TRBV29-1 and TRBJ1-4): SAVISQKPSRDICQRGTSLTIQCQVDSQVTMMFWYRQQPGQSLTLIATANQGSEATYESGFVIDKFPISRPNLTFSTLTVSNMSPEDSSIYLCSVEPGNNEKLFFGSGTQLSVL.

This chain joins TRBV5-1 and TRBJ2-5; the D is unclear. V lost 4 bases and J lost 1, with 14 bases in between. The CDR3 sequence is 15 residues long. Germline-derived CDR1 and CDR2 are SGHRS and YFSETQ. The CDR3 DNA follows: TGCGCCAGCAGCCCAACCCCGGCGGTCCAAGAGACCCAGTACTTC. It translates to CASSPTPAVQETQYF.

The chain joins TRBV4-3 to TRBJ2-7; 11 bases line up with TRBD2. The CDR3 is 18 amino acids. V was clipped by 0 bases and J by 7 bases; unmatched bases: 14. Germline CDR1 LGHNA, CDR2 YSLEER. The CDR3 loop is CASSQDPLLAGDPKEQYF. The CDR3 nucleotides are TGCGCCAGCAGCCAAGATCCGTTACTAGCGGGAGACCCCAAGGAGCAGTACTTC.

About this clonotype itself: This may come from a read error, since a much larger clone is one base off. This is likely a read error, given that the CDR3 carries no conserved phenylalanine or tryptophan at its end. V usage is TRBV6-1 and J usage is TRBJ2-4, with a possible D match to TRBD2 (5 bases). CDR3 length equals 16 residues. Trimming took off 5 bases at V and 0 bases at J, with 14 bases between the two ends. In germline, CDR1 is MNHNS, CDR2 SASEGT. The CDR3 nucleotides read TGTGCCAGCAGTCTCACTAGGAACGCAGCCAAAAACATTCAGTACTCC. This gives the protein CASSLTRNAAKNIQYS.

The rearrangement links TRBV20-1 to TRBJ2-1; tentatively, D is TRBD1 (7 bases). The CDR3 is made up of 14 amino acids. V lost 4 bases and J 4 bases, leaving 14 bases between the germline ends. Germline V gives CDR1 DFQATT, CDR2 SNEGSKA (reference sequence). The CDR3 DNA reads TGCAGTGCTACCCTATCAGGGGGGTACAATGAGCAGTTCTTC. Translated, it gives CSATLSGGYNEQFF.

As for this clonotype: A much larger clone sits a single nucleotide away, making a read error possible. The chain carries TRBV12-3 or TRBV12-4 and TRBJ1-2; no clear D gene. This CDR3 region has 12 residues. CDR3 protein: CASSFSRSGYAF. The CDR3 DNA follows: TGTGCCAGCAGTTTTTCGAGGAGCGGCTACGCCTTC.

This clonotype was seen repeatedly, ten times or more. This chain joins TRBV29-1 and TRBJ1-1; no firm D call. Germline V gene lookup returns CDR1 SQVTM and CDR2 ANQGSEA. The V gene lost 4 bases and the J gene lost 0 bases, with 6 bases spanning the gap. This CDR3 spans 12 amino acids. The CDR3 DNA reads as TGCAGCGTTGTAAGTCTGAACACTGAAGCTTTCTTT. The encoded protein is CSVVSLNTEAFF.

This clonotype has a count of ten or more. DNA of the CDR3: TGTGCCAGCAGCTCTCGACAGGCGAACACCGGGGAGCTGTTTTTT. It specifies CASSSRQANTGELFF. V gene TRBV7-2 combines with J gene TRBJ2-2; D perhaps matches TRBD1 (6 bases). The germline V gene has CDR1 SGHTA and CDR2 FQGNSA. This CDR3 is 15 amino acids long. Trimming took off 4 bases at V and 0 bases at J, with 9 bases between the two ends.

This clonotype was counted ten times or more. The rearrangement uses TRBV7-8 and TRBJ1-4; tentative D call: TRBD1 (6 bases). This CDR3 has 17 residues. V shed 1 base and J shed 2 bases, with 14 bases lying between them. Per germline, CDR1 SGHVS and CDR2 FQNEAQ. In DNA form, the CDR3 reads TGTGCCAGCAGCTTAGAGGGGGGCGCGTCGACTAATGAAAAACTGTTTTTT. Its protein product is CASSLEGGASTNEKLFF.